The source of this T cell receptor (beta chain) is a study of blood T cell repertoires in COVID-19 (dated by TCRdb to between 2020 and 2021). For the wider study: Samples from collaborators originated in the United States, Italy and Spain and spanned both the acute and convalescent phases of COVID-19. The material from the prospective study consisted of cDNA or gDNA derived from T cells, B-cell-depleted T cells, or PBMCs. The dataset comprised deeply sampled blood TCRbeta repertoires from subjects exposed to, actively infected with, or recovered from COVID-19. The repertoires were released in a freely available public database meant as a resource for research on the immune response to SARS-CoV-2. Samples came from the ongoing ImmuneRACE study (first 160 participants) plus 1,254 subjects from 6 global collaborators. Nearly every sample came with metadata listing a de-identified subject ID, COVID-19 status, age in years and sex. Where HLA class I and class II types were available, the types were taken from metadata supplied by the sample provider, not from assay-based typing. What the authors observed across the whole study: How much clinical and demographic metadata was included differed by source and by participant, and the metadata was provided uncurated.

The germline ends are 9 bases apart after V is trimmed by 1 base and J by 8 bases. The CDR3 sequence holds 14 residues, the cysteine and phenylalanine included. Only the CDR3 region is kept as DNA, spanning 42 bases read in frame from base 1. The germline V gene encodes CDR1 SEHNR and CDR2 FQNEAQ (reference sequence). TCRbeta CDR3 regions were amplified from genomic DNA using the immunoSEQ Assay, a bias-controlled multiplex PCR. Regarding the original processing steps: The number of nucleated cells in each sample was estimated by amplification of reference gene primers within the assay. Sequence reads were collapsed and filtered to measure the absolute abundance of every unique TCRbeta CDR3 rearrangement. Productive Simpson clonality was computed per sample as the square root of Simpson's diversity index over productive rearrangements. Entries here come from immuneACCESS through TCRdb and include only in-frame sequences with V and J called. Some clones fail to appear in such tables; in the studies checked, an unresolved V gene covers under half of the shortfall, and the cause of the remainder is unknown. D and trimming were read from the DNA, whereas the V and J calls and clone size are those reported in that table. Across this sample there are 100,000 or so clones, with 84% seen only once. The ten largest clones add up to over 9.5% of the sample.

As for this clone: Its antigen remains undetermined. Base quality data are lacking; no much larger clone is found one base away.

Whole blood was collected in K2EDTA tubes by collaborating institutions according to the institutions' own protocols. For TCRbeta analysis, collaborator samples were shipped as frozen whole blood, as isolated PBMCs, or as DNA extracted from either sample type. This TCR was sampled from a man aged 35 to 55 with active or convalescent COVID-19. The sequenced material came from peripheral blood. The chain is made from TRBV7-9 and TRBJ1-6, with the D gene not confidently named. The encoded CDR3 is CASSLGPVDSPLHF. The bases read TGTGCCAGCAGCTTAGGCCCGGTGGATTCACCCCTCCACTTT.